A selection of T cell receptor beta chains follows, all from one sample in a study of spatial heterogeneity in lung cancer. TCRdb re-called the 5' RACE reads through MiXCR, storing one row per CDR3 protein. This table has fewer than 60,000 distinct CDR3 sequences, 7.4% appearing once. Source: PBMCs, taken at follow-up. The receptors here all came from a female donor with early-stage non-small cell lung cancer. Each CDR3 is given with its conserved first and last residue. The D gene is left open where the match is weak. The size field is filled for only some rows; it gives once, few, many or a size class.

j_call: TRBJ2-1
v_call: TRBV20-1
d_call: TRBD2
clone_size: many
cdr3_aa: CSATERGGYNEQFF
cdr3_nt: TGCAGTGCTACCGAGCGGGGGGGCTACAATGAGCAGTTCTTC

j_call: TRBJ2-5
v_call: TRBV20-1
d_call: -
clone_size: -
cdr3_aa: CSARRVGLLETQYF
cdr3_nt: TGCAGTGCTAGACGGGTTGGACTTCTTGAGACCCAGTACTTC

j_call: TRBJ1-2
v_call: TRBV20-1
d_call: -
clone_size: few
cdr3_aa: CSARDWAALYGYTF
cdr3_nt: TGCAGTGCTAGAGATTGGGCAGCGCTCTATGGCTACACCTTC

j_call: TRBJ1-2
v_call: TRBV27
d_call: TRBD1
clone_size: many
cdr3_aa: CASSPYPTGLDGYTF
cdr3_nt: TGTGCCAGCAGTCCCTATCCGACAGGGTTGGATGGCTACACCTTC

j_call: TRBJ2-7
v_call: TRBV20-1
d_call: TRBD2
clone_size: many
cdr3_aa: CSARKAGGPNEQYF
cdr3_nt: TGCAGTGCTAGAAAAGCGGGGGGGCCCAACGAGCAGTACTTC

j_call: TRBJ1-3
v_call: TRBV11-2
d_call: -
clone_size: many
cdr3_aa: CASSLDAGTTIYF
cdr3_nt: TGTGCCAGCAGCTTAGACGCGGGTACCACCATATATTTT

j_call: TRBJ2-3
v_call: TRBV10-3
d_call: TRBD2
clone_size: many
cdr3_aa: CAISASGGDTDTQYF
cdr3_nt: TGTGCCATCAGTGCTAGCGGGGGGGACACAGATACGCAGTATTTT

j_call: TRBJ2-1
v_call: TRBV3-1
d_call: TRBD2
clone_size: many
cdr3_aa: CASSPHLSGISSYNEQFF
cdr3_nt: TGTGCCAGCAGCCCCCACCTCAGCGGGATCAGCTCCTACAATGAGCAGTTCTTC

j_call: TRBJ2-1
v_call: TRBV5-1
d_call: -
clone_size: many
cdr3_aa: CASNLMSQDNEQFF
cdr3_nt: TGCGCCAGCAACCTGATGTCCCAGGACAATGAGCAGTTCTTC

j_call: TRBJ2-2
v_call: TRBV2
d_call: TRBD1
clone_size: -
cdr3_aa: CASSWDRGSGELFF
cdr3_nt: TGTGCCAGCAGTTGGGACAGGGGGTCCGGGGAGCTGTTTTTT

j_call: TRBJ1-6
v_call: TRBV7-8
d_call: -
clone_size: -
cdr3_aa: CASSLSGNSPLHF
cdr3_nt: TGTGCCAGCAGCTTATCAGGGAATTCACCCCTCCACTTT

j_call: TRBJ1-1
v_call: TRBV5-1
d_call: -
clone_size: many
cdr3_aa: CASRDRERSMNTEAFF
cdr3_nt: TGCGCCAGCAGAGACCGGGAGAGGAGTATGAACACTGAAGCTTTCTTT

j_call: TRBJ2-7
v_call: TRBV6-2/TRBV6-3
d_call: TRBD1
clone_size: -
cdr3_aa: CASSRTGRTYEQYF
cdr3_nt: TGTGCCAGCAGCCGGACAGGTCGAACCTACGAGCAGTACTTC

j_call: TRBJ1-1
v_call: TRBV5-1
d_call: -
clone_size: many
cdr3_aa: CASSLAGLQATEAFF
cdr3_nt: TGCGCCAGCAGCTTGGCGGGCCTCCAGGCCACTGAAGCTTTCTTT

j_call: TRBJ1-6
v_call: TRBV10-3
d_call: -
clone_size: few
cdr3_aa: CAISESSPGVNNSPLHF
cdr3_nt: TGTGCCATCAGTGAGTCGAGTCCAGGGGTGAATAATTCACCCCTCCACTTT

j_call: TRBJ2-1
v_call: TRBV15
d_call: -
clone_size: many
cdr3_aa: CATSRSGIRNNEQFF
cdr3_nt: TGTGCCACCAGCAGATCGGGGATCCGAAACAATGAGCAGTTCTTC

j_call: TRBJ2-3
v_call: TRBV18
d_call: TRBD1
clone_size: -
cdr3_aa: CASSPKQGAADTQYF
cdr3_nt: TGTGCCAGCTCACCAAAACAGGGGGCCGCAGATACGCAGTATTTT

j_call: TRBJ1-3
v_call: TRBV7-9
d_call: -
clone_size: many
cdr3_aa: CASSLGPESGNTIYF
cdr3_nt: TGTGCCAGCAGCTTAGGACCGGAGTCTGGAAACACCATATATTTT

j_call: TRBJ2-4
v_call: TRBV28
d_call: TRBD1
clone_size: -
cdr3_aa: CASRTTGVGNIQYF
cdr3_nt: TGTGCCAGCAGGACGACAGGGGTGGGAAACATTCAGTACTTC

j_call: TRBJ2-1
v_call: TRBV20-1
d_call: -
clone_size: -
cdr3_aa: CSARDPGGAGNEQFF
cdr3_nt: TGCAGTGCTAGGGATCCAGGAGGAGCAGGCAATGAGCAGTTCTTC

j_call: TRBJ2-3
v_call: TRBV5-4
d_call: -
clone_size: few
cdr3_aa: CASSLDGDTQYF
cdr3_nt: TGTGCCAGCAGCTTGGACGGGGATACGCAGTATTTT

j_call: TRBJ2-3
v_call: TRBV27
d_call: -
clone_size: few
cdr3_aa: CASSFWSPGSTDTQYF
cdr3_nt: TGTGCCAGCAGTTTTTGGTCGCCCGGGAGCACAGATACGCAGTATTTT

j_call: TRBJ1-1
v_call: TRBV25-1
d_call: -
clone_size: few
cdr3_aa: CASSKTENTEAFF
cdr3_nt: TGTGCCAGCAGTAAAACAGAGAACACTGAAGCTTTCTTT

j_call: TRBJ1-3
v_call: TRBV6-5
d_call: TRBD1
clone_size: many
cdr3_aa: CASSPRDRDPSGNTIYF
cdr3_nt: TGTGCCAGCAGCCCCCGGGACAGGGACCCCTCTGGAAACACCATATATTTT

j_call: TRBJ2-5
v_call: TRBV11-2
d_call: -
clone_size: many
cdr3_aa: CASSLGRAEAQYF
cdr3_nt: TGTGCCAGCAGCCTCGGCAGGGCTGAGGCCCAGTACTTC

j_call: TRBJ2-3
v_call: TRBV2
d_call: -
clone_size: -
cdr3_aa: CASRVTGHTDTQYF
cdr3_nt: TGTGCCAGCAGAGTGACGGGGCACACAGATACGCAGTATTTT

j_call: TRBJ1-1
v_call: TRBV24-1
d_call: -
clone_size: many
cdr3_aa: CATSDSGGRTEAFF
cdr3_nt: TGTGCCACCAGTGATTCGGGGGGACGCACTGAAGCTTTCTTT

j_call: TRBJ1-2
v_call: TRBV10-2
d_call: -
clone_size: -
cdr3_aa: CASRGAPFNYGYTF
cdr3_nt: TGCGCCAGCAGGGGGGCCCCCTTTAACTATGGCTACACCTTC

j_call: TRBJ2-3
v_call: TRBV3-1
d_call: -
clone_size: few
cdr3_aa: CASSQVRDWVTDTQYF
cdr3_nt: TGTGCCAGCAGCCAAGTCCGGGACTGGGTCACAGATACGCAGTATTTT

j_call: TRBJ1-1
v_call: TRBV3-1
d_call: TRBD1
clone_size: -
cdr3_aa: CASSQPPGQGIPEAFF
cdr3_nt: TGTGCCAGCAGCCAACCCCCGGGACAGGGCATTCCCGAAGCTTTCTTT

j_call: TRBJ2-2
v_call: TRBV27
d_call: -
clone_size: few
cdr3_aa: CASSFTGFTGELFF
cdr3_nt: TGTGCCAGCAGTTTCACAGGGTTCACCGGGGAGCTGTTTTTT

j_call: TRBJ1-5
v_call: TRBV10-3
d_call: -
clone_size: many
cdr3_aa: CAISESGTSYSNQPQHF
cdr3_nt: TGTGCCATCAGTGAGTCCGGAACAAGTTATAGCAATCAGCCCCAGCATTTT

j_call: TRBJ2-1
v_call: TRBV9
d_call: -
clone_size: -
cdr3_aa: CASSVVAGEQFF
cdr3_nt: TGTGCCAGCAGCGTAGTCGCGGGTGAGCAGTTCTTC

j_call: TRBJ2-2
v_call: TRBV4-2
d_call: -
clone_size: -
cdr3_aa: CASSQGQNTGELFF
cdr3_nt: TGTGCCAGCAGCCAAGGCCAGAACACCGGGGAGCTGTTTTTT

j_call: TRBJ2-1
v_call: TRBV7-3
d_call: TRBD1
clone_size: many
cdr3_aa: CASSSKDRGITEQFF
cdr3_nt: TGTGCCAGCAGCTCGAAGGACAGGGGGATTACGGAGCAGTTCTTC

j_call: TRBJ1-6
v_call: TRBV18
d_call: -
clone_size: few
cdr3_aa: CASSPDSWPPLHF
cdr3_nt: TGTGCCAGCTCACCGGACAGTTGGCCACCCCTCCACTTT

j_call: TRBJ1-5
v_call: TRBV7-9
d_call: -
clone_size: few
cdr3_aa: CASSRSGHSNQPQHF
cdr3_nt: TGTGCCAGCAGCCGGAGCGGTCATAGCAATCAGCCCCAGCATTTT

j_call: TRBJ2-4
v_call: TRBV4-1
d_call: -
clone_size: many
cdr3_aa: CASRASLNQLAKNIQYF
cdr3_nt: TGCGCCAGCCGGGCCTCACTCAATCAACTAGCCAAAAACATTCAGTACTTC

j_call: TRBJ1-3
v_call: TRBV12-3/TRBV12-4
d_call: TRBD1
clone_size: many
cdr3_aa: CASGDSGGNTIYF
cdr3_nt: TGTGCCAGCGGGGACAGCGGGGGAAACACCATATATTTT

j_call: TRBJ1-5
v_call: TRBV4-1
d_call: -
clone_size: few
cdr3_aa: CASSQGTGNNQPQHF
cdr3_nt: TGCGCCAGCAGCCAGGGGACGGGCAATAATCAGCCCCAGCATTTT

j_call: TRBJ2-6
v_call: TRBV9
d_call: TRBD2
clone_size: many
cdr3_aa: CASSGLAGGTAANVLTF
cdr3_nt: TGTGCCAGCAGCGGACTAGCGGGGGGCACTGCGGCCAACGTCCTGACTTTC

j_call: TRBJ2-7
v_call: TRBV6-1
d_call: TRBD1
clone_size: many
cdr3_aa: CASQEQGGHEQYF
cdr3_nt: TGTGCCAGCCAAGAACAGGGGGGCCACGAGCAGTACTTC

j_call: TRBJ1-1
v_call: TRBV5-1
d_call: -
clone_size: few
cdr3_aa: CASSSLKTGRGTEAFF
cdr3_nt: TGCGCCAGCAGCTCCCTAAAGACAGGAAGGGGGACTGAAGCTTTCTTT

j_call: TRBJ1-2
v_call: TRBV12-3/TRBV12-4
d_call: -
clone_size: -
cdr3_aa: CASRPQRQGVFGYTF
cdr3_nt: TGTGCCAGCAGGCCTCAACGTCAGGGAGTGTTTGGCTACACCTTC

j_call: TRBJ2-4
v_call: TRBV2
d_call: -
clone_size: few
cdr3_aa: CASNGPLAKNIQYF
cdr3_nt: TGTGCCAGCAATGGCCCACTAGCCAAAAACATTCAGTACTTC

j_call: TRBJ2-1
v_call: TRBV19
d_call: -
clone_size: -
cdr3_aa: CASSIAAAPYNEQFF
cdr3_nt: TGTGCCAGTAGTATAGCGGCAGCCCCCTACAATGAGCAGTTCTTC

j_call: TRBJ2-3
v_call: TRBV5-1
d_call: TRBD2
clone_size: -
cdr3_aa: CASSLAGLGTQDTQYF
cdr3_nt: TGCGCCAGCAGCTTGGCGGGACTAGGGACGCAGGATACGCAGTATTTT

j_call: TRBJ1-6
v_call: TRBV7-2
d_call: -
clone_size: many
cdr3_aa: CASRPMGGAYNSPLHF
cdr3_nt: TGTGCCAGCCGGCCGATGGGGGGGGCCTATAATTCACCCCTCCACTTT

j_call: TRBJ1-5
v_call: TRBV19
d_call: -
clone_size: -
cdr3_aa: CASSMAGLRGQPQHF
cdr3_nt: TGTGCCAGTAGTATGGCCGGGCTGCGAGGTCAGCCCCAGCATTTT

j_call: TRBJ1-4
v_call: TRBV29-1
d_call: -
clone_size: many
cdr3_aa: CSVEDSARGNEKLFF
cdr3_nt: TGCAGCGTTGAAGATTCGGCCCGAGGGAATGAAAAACTGTTTTTT

j_call: TRBJ2-5
v_call: TRBV9
d_call: -
clone_size: many
cdr3_aa: CASSPLPLGGQETQYF
cdr3_nt: TGTGCCAGCAGCCCCCTCCCCCTGGGTGGGCAAGAGACCCAGTACTTC

j_call: TRBJ1-6
v_call: TRBV2
d_call: -
clone_size: many
cdr3_aa: CASRGESTSPLHF
cdr3_nt: TGTGCCAGCAGGGGGGAGTCGACTTCACCCCTCCACTTT

j_call: TRBJ2-2
v_call: TRBV2
d_call: -
clone_size: many
cdr3_aa: CASSDRKGTGELFF
cdr3_nt: TGTGCCAGCAGTGATCGGAAGGGAACCGGGGAGCTGTTTTTT

j_call: TRBJ1-6
v_call: TRBV14
d_call: TRBD1
clone_size: -
cdr3_aa: CASSQDAGGTGFYNSPLHF
cdr3_nt: TGTGCCAGCAGCCAAGACGCCGGTGGGACAGGGTTTTATAATTCACCCCTCCACTTT

j_call: TRBJ2-1
v_call: TRBV20-1
d_call: -
clone_size: many
cdr3_aa: CSARGQSLYNEQFF
cdr3_nt: TGCAGTGCCCGAGGACAGTCCTTATACAATGAGCAGTTCTTC

j_call: TRBJ2-3
v_call: TRBV20-1
d_call: -
clone_size: many
cdr3_aa: CSARQDSGWRDTQYF
cdr3_nt: TGCAGTGCTAGACAAGACAGTGGGTGGAGAGATACGCAGTATTTT

j_call: TRBJ2-3
v_call: TRBV15
d_call: -
clone_size: -
cdr3_aa: CATSYPQGFTDTQYF
cdr3_nt: TGTGCCACCAGTTATCCTCAGGGATTCACAGATACGCAGTATTTT

j_call: TRBJ2-2
v_call: TRBV19
d_call: -
clone_size: -
cdr3_aa: CASSIGRSTGELFF
cdr3_nt: TGTGCCAGTAGTATCGGGCGGTCCACCGGGGAGCTGTTTTTT

j_call: TRBJ1-2
v_call: TRBV4-1
d_call: -
clone_size: many
cdr3_aa: CASSQEGLLGYGYTF
cdr3_nt: TGCGCCAGCAGCCAAGAGGGGCTGTTAGGCTATGGCTACACCTTC

j_call: TRBJ1-6
v_call: TRBV18
d_call: TRBD1
clone_size: many
cdr3_aa: CASHRDSTNSPLHF
cdr3_nt: TGTGCCAGCCACCGGGACAGCACAAATTCACCCCTCCACTTT